The rows below give T cell receptor beta chains drawn from one sample of a study of cytomegalovirus exposure and HLA in healthy donors. Assay used: immunoSEQ multiplex PCR; TCRdb lists only in-frame clones, some missing. The sample records over 150,000 clones, about 80% being singletons. What was sequenced was PBMCs. The receptors derive from a woman younger than 45 in good health and CMV-seronegative. The CDR3 runs from the conserved cysteine through the conserved F or W. The order of the fields is CDR3 length, D gene, J gene, V gene, clone size, CDR3 protein, CDR3 DNA. D genes are given only for firm matches. Rows may omit the clone size; those that give it use once, few, many or a size class.

16 NA TRBJ2-1 TRBV4-1 NA CASSLDSGYSYNEQFF TGCGCCAGCAGTCTGGACTCAGGATACTCCTACAATGAGCAGTTCTTC
15 TRBD1 TRBJ1-5 TRBV15 once CATSSWTGGYQPQHF TGCGCCACCAGCAGTTGGACAGGGGGGTATCAGCCCCAGCATTTT
16 TRBD1 TRBJ2-5 TRBV2 NA CASFHGTGTYQETQYF TGTGCCAGCTTCCACGGGACAGGAACGTACCAAGAGACCCAGTACTTC
14 TRBD1 TRBJ1-6 TRBV19 NA CASSWPGQPTPLHF TGTGCCAGTAGTTGGCCGGGACAGCCTACACCCCTCCACTTT
15 TRBD1 TRBJ2-7 TRBV9 NA CASSVGPGQTYEQYF TGTGCCAGCAGCGTAGGACCGGGACAGACCTACGAGCAGTACTTC
11 NA TRBJ2-7 TRBV7-8 NA CASSSPYEQYF TGTGCCAGCAGTAGCCCTTACGAGCAGTACTTC
14 NA TRBJ2-7 TRBV5-1 NA CASRTGGSSYEQYF TGCGCCAGCAGAACCGGGGGTAGCTCCTACGAGCAGTACTTC
14 NA TRBJ2-1 TRBV30 once CACGGADHYNEQFF TGTGCCTGTGGCGGGGCGGACCACTACAATGAGCAGTTCTTC
15 NA TRBJ1-2 TRBV28 NA CASSFLAGNFYGYTF TGTGCCAGCAGTTTTCTCGCAGGGAACTTCTATGGCTACACCTTC
15 NA TRBJ1-1 TRBV23-1 NA CASSQSGRRASEAFF TGCGCCAGCAGTCAATCGGGGAGACGCGCCAGTGAAGCTTTCTTT
16 NA TRBJ1-4 TRBV2 many CASSEENPKGSEKLFF TGTGCCAGCAGTGAAGAAAATCCCAAGGGGTCTGAAAAACTGTTTTTT
14 NA TRBJ2-1 TRBV5-1 NA CASRDIRGGNEQFF TGCGCCAGCAGGGACATCAGAGGGGGCAATGAGCAGTTCTTC
16 TRBD1 TRBJ2-7 TRBV7-2 NA CASSSTGPGTGPEQYF TGTGCCAGCAGCTCCACCGGACCCGGGACAGGGCCCGAGCAGTACTTC
16 TRBD1 TRBJ1-4 TRBV7-2 NA CASSLVGTGGNEKLFF TGTGCCAGCAGCTTAGTAGGGACAGGGGGTAATGAAAAACTGTTTTTT
17 TRBD1 TRBJ1-5 TRBV19 NA CASSYIFTGVSNQPQHF TGTGCCAGTAGTTACATTTTTACAGGGGTGAGCAATCAGCCCCAGCATTTT
14 NA TRBJ1-6 TRBV19 NA CASSIPQGRSPLHF TGTGCCAGTAGTATACCCCAGGGGCGTTCACCCCTCCACTTT
16 TRBD2 TRBJ2-1 TRBV19 NA CASSAGTSGSHGEQFF TGTGCCAGTAGTGCCGGGACTAGCGGGAGCCATGGTGAGCAGTTCTTC
15 TRBD2 TRBJ2-1 TRBV25-1 NA CASQGLAGSHNEQFF TGTGCCAGCCAGGGGCTAGCGGGATCCCACAATGAGCAGTTCTTC
12 NA TRBJ2-7 TRBV15 once CATSRVSYEQYF TGTGCCACCAGCAGGGTCTCCTACGAGCAGTACTTC
15 TRBD2 TRBJ2-1 TRBV7-2 NA CASSRQGAGGGEQFF TGTGCCAGCAGTCGCCAAGGGGCGGGAGGGGGTGAGCAGTTCTTC
14 NA TRBJ2-6 TRBV27 NA CASSSNSGANGLTF TGTGCCAGCAGTTCTAACTCTGGGGCCAACGGCCTGACTTTC
14 NA TRBJ2-3 TRBV4-2 NA CASSQEQGTDTQYF TGTGCCAGCAGCCAAGAACAGGGTACAGATACGCAGTATTTT
15 NA TRBJ1-4 TRBV4-3 few CASSGRPVSGEKLFF TGCGCCAGCAGCGGACGACCAGTGAGCGGTGAAAAACTGTTTTTT
15 TRBD1 TRBJ2-7 TRBV2 once CASSLPGQEDYEQYF TGTGCCAGCAGCTTACCGGGACAGGAAGACTACGAGCAGTACTTC
15 TRBD1 TRBJ2-7 TRBV28 NA CASRLAGQGAEEQYF TGTGCCAGCAGACTCGCCGGACAGGGGGCTGAGGAGCAGTACTTC
15 TRBD1 TRBJ1-5 TRBV7-9 NA CASSFGTGFGQPQHF TGTGCCAGCAGCTTCGGGACAGGGTTTGGGCAGCCCCAGCATTTT
16 NA TRBJ2-6 TRBV27 NA CASTPIRVSGANVLTF TGTGCCAGCACCCCCATCAGGGTAAGCGGGGCCAACGTCCTGACTTTC
16 NA TRBJ2-4 TRBV19 NA CASSISGGNTKNIQYF TGTGCCAGTAGTATATCAGGAGGCAACACCAAAAACATTCAGTACTTC
15 TRBD2 TRBJ2-5 TRBV7-7 NA CASSRRAGVGETQYF TGTGCCAGCAGCCGCCGAGCGGGGGTGGGAGAGACCCAGTACTTC
14 NA TRBJ2-3 TRBV25-1 few CASSEWQNTDTQYF TGTGCCAGCAGTGAATGGCAGAACACAGATACGCAGTATTTT
17 NA TRBJ2-1 TRBV7-9 NA CASSFSHGHDLGNEQFF TGTGCCAGCAGCTTTTCCCACGGCCACGACCTAGGCAATGAGCAGTTCTTC
14 NA TRBJ1-2 TRBV28 NA CASSSLDRIYGYTF TGTGCCAGCAGTTCCCTAGACCGGATCTATGGCTACACCTTC
16 TRBD1 TRBJ1-3 TRBV27 NA CASSLTGGFSGNTIYF TGTGCCAGCAGTTTGACAGGGGGCTTCTCTGGAAACACCATATATTTT
15 NA TRBJ2-2 TRBV7-9 NA CASSPRPGVTGELFF TGTGCCAGCAGCCCTAGGCCGGGGGTCACCGGGGAGCTGTTTTTT
13 NA TRBJ2-2 TRBV27 NA CASTPTDTGELFF TGTGCCAGCACCCCGACAGACACCGGGGAGCTGTTTTTT
16 NA TRBJ2-1 TRBV10-3 NA CAISVLGQGGYNEQFF TGTGCCATCAGTGTCTTGGGGCAGGGGGGATACAATGAGCAGTTCTTC
12 NA TRBJ2-5 TRBV9 NA CASSGTTETQYF TGTGCCAGCAGCGGGACAACGGAGACCCAGTACTTC
11 NA TRBJ2-2 TRBV5-8 NA CASSFARGLFF TGTGCCAGCAGCTTCGCAAGGGGGCTGTTTTTT
13 NA TRBJ1-1 TRBV29-1 NA CSVELGGPTEAFF TGCAGCGTTGAGTTGGGGGGACCCACTGAAGCTTTCTTT
15 TRBD1 TRBJ2-7 TRBV6-1 NA CASSSGTEDSYEQYF TGTGCCAGCAGCTCCGGGACAGAAGACTCCTACGAGCAGTACTTC
17 TRBD1 TRBJ2-2 TRBV7-9 NA CASSFPSGQGATGELFF TGTGCCAGCAGCTTTCCCTCGGGACAGGGGGCTACCGGGGAGCTGTTTTTT
14 NA TRBJ1-2 TRBV6-5 NA CASSATTAAGGYTF TGTGCCAGCAGCGCCACGACTGCCGCTGGAGGCTACACCTTC
14 NA TRBJ2-6 TRBV5-6 NA CASSLGLEANVLTF TGTGCCAGCAGCTTGGGCCTAGAGGCCAACGTCCTGACTTTC
13 NA TRBJ2-7 TRBV7-6 NA CASSPSGLDEQYF TGTGCCAGCAGCCCTTCAGGGCTCGACGAGCAGTACTTC
18 NA TRBJ2-6 TRBV5-1 once CAIAPQPGLNSGANGLTF TGCGCCATCGCCCCTCAACCGGGTCTCAACTCTGGGGCCAACGGCCTGACTTTC
16 TRBD1 TRBJ2-1 TRBV6-1 NA CASSEHGQDTGDEQFF TGTGCCAGCAGTGAGCACGGACAGGACACTGGGGATGAGCAGTTCTTC
16 NA TRBJ2-1 TRBV27 NA CASNFPLGGGNNEQFF TGTGCCAGCAATTTCCCCCTAGGGGGAGGGAACAATGAGCAGTTCTTC
16 NA TRBJ1-5 TRBV28 NA CASSSSPGGSRGSQHF TGTGCCAGCAGTTCCTCACCCGGAGGTAGTCGTGGGTCCCAGCATTTT
12 NA TRBJ2-7 TRBV5-1 NA CASSPRGNEQYF TGCGCCAGCAGCCCCCGGGGAAACGAGCAGTACTTC
13 NA TRBJ1-5 TRBV28 NA CASSSGGDQPQHF TGTGCCAGCAGCTCGGGGGGGGATCAGCCCCAGCATTTT
12 NA TRBJ2-3 TRBV7-2 NA CASSFSFDTQYF TGTGCCAGCAGCTTTTCCTTCGATACGCAGTATTTT
13 NA TRBJ2-7 TRBV5-5 NA CATDAGSFHEQYF TGTGCCACCGATGCAGGGTCCTTCCACGAGCAGTACTTC
18 TRBD2 TRBJ2-2 TRBV28 once CASSDGLAGGRYSGELFF TGTGCCAGCAGCGATGGACTAGCGGGGGGGCGGTATTCCGGGGAGCTGTTTTTT
13 NA TRBJ2-5 TRBV7-9 once CASSLQTGSAQYF TGTGCCAGCAGCTTACAAACAGGGTCGGCCCAGTACTTC
15 NA TRBJ2-7 TRBV2 NA CASSEYDGGLGEQYF TGTGCCAGCAGTGAATATGACGGGGGGCTCGGGGAGCAGTACTTC
15 NA TRBJ2-1 TRBV7-9 NA CALRGVKLSYNEQFF TGTGCCCTACGGGGTGTCAAACTCTCCTACAATGAGCAGTTCTTC
13 NA TRBJ1-2 TRBV15 NA CATSRIGVYGYTF TGTGCCACCAGCAGAATCGGGGTCTATGGCTACACCTTC
14 NA TRBJ2-7 TRBV7-3 NA CASSSGSGPYEQYF TGTGCCAGCAGCTCCGGGAGCGGCCCCTACGAGCAGTACTTC
15 NA TRBJ2-5 TRBV6-5 few CASSYSSGSQETQYF TGTGCCAGCAGTTACTCGAGCGGAAGTCAAGAGACCCAGTACTTC